The 3 T cell receptor beta chains reported below all come from one sample, sequenced in a study of molecular identifiers for immune sequencing clone quantification. Each CDR3 protein is one row after TCRdb ran MiXCR on the PCR reads. Here the sample spans hundreds of thousands of distinct CDR3 sequences, around a fifth being singletons. The sequencing input was naive CD8+ T cells from blood, with Jurkat cell RNA spiked in. Subset meaning: FACS-sorted CD8+CD4-CCR7+CD45RA+ naive T cells. These receptors were obtained from a human donor in good health. Some libraries in this study had Jurkat cell RNA spiked in.

About this clonotype itself: A single base separates this from a much larger clone, so it may be a read error. The chain uses TRBV6-2 or TRBV6-3 and TRBJ1-1, with D possibly TRBD1 on 5 matching bases. CDR3 length equals 15 residues. Germline V gives CDR1 MNHEY, CDR2 SVGEGT. CDR3 sequence: CVSMKIGAGDTEAFF. The CDR3 nucleotides read TGTGTCAGCATGAAAATAGGGGCAGGCGACACTGAAGCTTTCTTT.

This clonotype was observed a single time. Given a much more abundant clone one base away, this may be a read error. The chain links TRBV28 to TRBJ2-5; 11 bases are a match to TRBD2. Germline values: CDR1 MDHEN, CDR2 SYDVKM. This CDR3 has 18 residues. The CDR3 loop is CASSLHQLAGATQETRYF. The CDR3 DNA follows: TGTGCCAGCAGTTTACATCAACTAGCGGGAGCGACGCAAGAGACCCGGTACTTC.

As regards this clonotype: Here the CDR3 omits its conserved ending phenylalanine or tryptophan, so a read error is the likely source. The DNA is left out, because the CDR3 cannot be placed on it with certainty; the CDR3 is given as TCRdb lists it. The chain links TRBV5-4 to TRBJ2-1; the D call TRBD1 from the table was never checked on the DNA. Germline V lookup: CDR1 SGHNT, CDR2 YYREEE (reference sequence). The CDR3 is 20 amino acids in total, end residues counted. This CDR3 reads CASSLARQGGAQVRDGEQVV.